This TCR beta chain was observed in a study of blood T cell repertoires in COVID-19. Donors were grouped by their self-reported clinical history. Cohort 3 recovery required two negative PCRs, clearance, or symptom resolution. The table came from immunoSEQ multiplex PCR; TCRdb's copy has only in-frame clones and leaves some out. The repertoire holds 200,000 to 250,000 clones, with approximately 85% as singletons. Sequenced material: PBMCs or T cells enriched from blood (not recorded which). The clonotype comes from a woman between 45 and 65 years old who had recovered from COVID-19.

This chain's CDR3 is CASSLRVSEQFF. The DNA of the CDR3 is TGTGCCAGCAGCTTGAGGGTGAGTGAGCAGTTCTTC. V usage is TRBV11-2 and J usage is TRBJ2-1; TRBD2 is a possible D gene (5 bases). Trimming cost V 3 bases and J 9 bases, with 9 bases left between them. Per germline, CDR1 SGHAT and CDR2 FQNNGV. The CDR3 runs 12 residues.